The sequence of this TCR beta chain was determined in a study of blood T cell repertoires in COVID-19. Study overall: Donors in Cohort 3 counted as recovered after two negative PCRs, clearance, or symptom resolution. T cells, B-cell-depleted T cells, or PBMCs supplied cDNA or gDNA.

Assay used: immunoSEQ multiplex PCR; TCRdb lists only in-frame clones, some missing. The table shows some 200,000 clones, with about nine tenths occurring only once. The CDR3 consists of 15 residues. The V end lost 3 bases, the J end lost 0 bases, and 9 bases lay between the germline ends. Per germline, CDR1 KGHSH and CDR2 LQKENI. The source of this sequence is a woman between 45 and 65 years old in a cohort exposed to, infected with or recovered from COVID-19 (not recorded which). J is TRBJ2-1 and V is TRBV18, with a tentative D call TRBD1 (6 bases). The sequenced sample was PBMCs or T cells enriched from blood (not recorded which). CDR3 sequence reads: CASSPTRGSYNEQFF. CDR3 in DNA: TGTGCCAGCTCACCGACCAGGGGCTCCTACAATGAGCAGTTCTTC.